This T cell receptor beta chain emerged from a study of memory CD4+ T cells and cytomegalovirus serostatus. Study-wide background: Healthy Belgian adult donors included roughly ten CMV-positive and about two dozen CMV-negative people. Overall study results and limits: A US-trained random forest predicted CMV serostatus with median AUC around 0.93. CD4+ memory repertoires contained about two fifths of the 164 reported CMV TCRbeta sequences.

The sort gate was single viable CD3+CD4+CD8-CD45RO+ cells for memory CD4+ T cells. Clones were read by immunoSEQ multiplex PCR, and TCRdb kept only the in-frame ones, dropping some. The sample shows tens of thousands of clones, about 79% of them seen only once. The CDR3 has 15 residues. Germline values: CDR1 SGHTA, CDR2 FQGNSA. As to this clone: The antigen remains undetermined. Relative to the germline gene, one junction end is altered; a read error may explain this.

Material: memory CD4+ T cells from blood. This TCR came from an adult in good health and CMV-seronegative. The chain couples TRBV7-2 to TRBJ2-1; 9 bases agree with TRBD2. CDR3 in amino acids: CASSLSWGLAPLWVF. The CDR3 DNA sequence: TGTGCCAGCAGCCTTAGTTGGGGACTAGCCCCCCTATGGGTCTTC.